A selection of T cell receptor beta chains follows, all from one sample in a study of blood T cell repertoires in COVID-19. The method was immunoSEQ multiplex PCR; TCRdb's version includes in-frame clones alone and lacks a portion of them. The sample records 150,000 to 200,000 clones, around 77% being singletons. The specimen sequenced was peripheral blood. The receptors shown here come from a man between 65 and 80 years old with acute or convalescent COVID-19. Each CDR3 is given with its conserved first and last residue. A D gene is named only where the DNA matches it firmly. Expanded clones are given a class, and other clones once, few, many or no size at all.

V	D	size	J	DNA	CDR3
TRBV19	TRBD1	.	TRBJ2-2	TGTGCCAGTAGTATGGACAGGGGGAACACCGGGGAGCTGTTTTTT	CASSMDRGNTGELFF
TRBV4-1	TRBD2	.	TRBJ2-3	TGCGCCAGCAGCCAATGGAGCGGGGGGCCGTCTGATACGCAGTATTTT	CASSQWSGGPSDTQYF
TRBV19	.	.	TRBJ1-1	TGTGCCAGTAGTCGACCGGGACAGAACACTGAAGCTTTCTTT	CASSRPGQNTEAFF
TRBV5-1	.	.	TRBJ1-5	TGCGCCAGCAGCTTGGATGGGAGTGGACAGCCCCAGCATTTT	CASSLDGSGQPQHF
TRBV29-1	.	.	TRBJ2-7	TGCAGCGTTGAAGCGCCGGCAGGGACTTCCTACGAGCAGTACTTC	CSVEAPAGTSYEQYF
TRBV9	.	.	TRBJ1-5	TGTGCCAGCAGCGGGCCTGCAGGGAATCAGCCCCAGCATTTT	CASSGPAGNQPQHF
TRBV21-1	.	few	TRBJ2-2	TGTGCCAGCAGCAAAGTAATAGGCAGGGGGCAAACCGGGGAGCTGTTTTTT	CASSKVIGRGQTGELFF
TRBV12-5	.	.	TRBJ2-7	TGTGCTAGTGGTTTGCCCCAACTAGTATCGAAAACCTACGAGCAGTACTTC	CASGLPQLVSKTYEQYF
TRBV16	TRBD2	.	TRBJ2-1	TGTGCCAGCAGCACGAGCGGGGGCTCCTACAATGAGCAGTTCTTC	CASSTSGGSYNEQFF
TRBV18	.	.	TRBJ2-3	TGTGCCAGCTCACAACAGGGTAGAGGCACAGATACGCAGTATTTT	CASSQQGRGTDTQYF
TRBV6-6	TRBD1	.	TRBJ2-2	TGTGCCAGCAGCCCCGGGACAGGGGATGAGGCCGGGGAGCTGTTTTTT	CASSPGTGDEAGELFF
TRBV7-9	TRBD2	.	TRBJ2-4	TGTGCCAGCAGCCTACTAGCGGAGAGGGGAAAAAACATTCAGTACTTC	CASSLLAERGKNIQYF
TRBV5-1	TRBD1	.	TRBJ1-4	TGCGCCAGCAGCGCGGGACAGCCTAATGAAAAACTGTTTTTT	CASSAGQPNEKLFF
TRBV11-3	TRBD1	once	TRBJ1-1	TGTGCCAGCAGCTCCCGAGACAGGGATGTAGCTGAAGCTTTCTTT	CASSSRDRDVAEAFF
TRBV11-2	.	.	TRBJ2-5	TGTGCCAGCAGCGCCCTGGGCCTCCAAGAGACCCAGTACTTC	CASSALGLQETQYF
TRBV18	TRBD1	.	TRBJ1-4	TGTGCCAGCTCACCACGAGGGGGCACTAATGAAAAACTGTTTTTT	CASSPRGGTNEKLFF
TRBV18	.	.	TRBJ1-5	TGTGCCAGCTCACCACCGCTCGGGTCGCCCCAGCATTTT	CASSPPLGSPQHF
TRBV21-1	.	.	TRBJ2-3	TGTGCCAGCAGCAAAGGGGTCCTCAGAGTGCCTTCGGGGTCCACAGATACGCAGTATTTT	CASSKGVLRVPSGSTDTQYF
TRBV4-3	TRBD2	.	TRBJ2-3	TGCGCCAGCCGGGGGGGGCACACAGATACGCAGTATTTT	CASRGGHTDTQYF
TRBV10-1	.	.	TRBJ1-1	TGCGCCAGCAGTGAGTCGATTTGGACATTAAGGACTGAAGCTTTCTTT	CASSESIWTLRTEAFF
TRBV19	.	few	TRBJ1-2	TGTGCCAGTAGTATCCGGGACGGGAGTATTCGAAATGGCTACACCTTC	CASSIRDGSIRNGYTF
TRBV25-1	.	.	TRBJ2-7	TGTGCCAGCAGTGCCATACGGCAGGAGGGGATCTACGAGCAGTACTTC	CASSAIRQEGIYEQYF
TRBV12-3/TRBV12-4	.	.	TRBJ2-7	TGTGCCAGCAGCCAGGGCTACATCTACGAGCAGTACTTC	CASSQGYIYEQYF
TRBV14	.	.	TRBJ2-2	TGTGCCAGCAGCCAAGAAGGGGGAAGGGGGCTGTTTTTT	CASSQEGGRGLFF
TRBV7-8	.	medium-sized	TRBJ2-1	TGTGCCAGCAGCGCAGGGGACTACAATGAGCAGTTCTTC	CASSAGDYNEQFF
TRBV6-1	.	.	TRBJ1-5	TGTGCCAGCAGTGAACCTGTAGGAGGACTCAATCAGCCCCAGCATTTT	CASSEPVGGLNQPQHF
TRBV5-1	.	.	TRBJ2-2	TGCGCCAGCAGCCTAGACCCCACCGGGGAGCTGTTTTTT	CASSLDPTGELFF
TRBV30	TRBD1	few	TRBJ1-5	TGTGCCTGGAGTTTGACAGGGGATCAGCCCCAGCATTTT	CAWSLTGDQPQHF
TRBV7-8	.	.	TRBJ1-1	TGTGCCAGCAGCTACCAGTCGAGAATAGGCAGGGGCTTTAGGAACACTGAAGCTTTCTTT	CASSYQSRIGRGFRNTEAFF
TRBV28	.	.	TRBJ1-1	TGTGCCAGCAGTCGCGGGGCTACGAACACTGAAGCTTTCTTT	CASSRGATNTEAFF
TRBV5-1	TRBD2	.	TRBJ2-1	TGCGCCAGCAGCTTGCTGGGACTAGCGGAGCAGTTCTTC	CASSLLGLAEQFF
TRBV29-1	TRBD1	.	TRBJ2-7	TGCAGCGTTCGGACAGGGGGAGAATACGAGCAGTACTTC	CSVRTGGEYEQYF
TRBV5-6	TRBD1	.	TRBJ1-2	TGTGCCAGCAGCTTGGCAGGGGGGCAGATGAACTATGGCTACACCTTC	CASSLAGGQMNYGYTF
TRBV5-4	.	.	TRBJ2-3	TGTGCCAGCAGCTCGAGTCGCGGGGGCGGCACAGATACGCAGTATTTT	CASSSSRGGGTDTQYF
TRBV2	TRBD1	.	TRBJ2-2	TGTGCCAGCAGTGAAGCGAGGACAGGGACCGGGGAGCTGTTTTTT	CASSEARTGTGELFF
TRBV3-1/TRBV3-2	.	.	TRBJ2-7	TGTGCCAGCAGCGCGCGTATCTACGAGCAGTACTTC	CASSARIYEQYF
TRBV29-1	.	.	TRBJ2-3	TGCAGCGTTGACGTAGCGAAAGATACGCAGTATTTT	CSVDVAKDTQYF
TRBV19	TRBD1	.	TRBJ1-6	TGTGCCAGTAGTATCCCGCCGACAGGGACTAATTCACCCCTCCACTTT	CASSIPPTGTNSPLHF
TRBV19	.	.	TRBJ2-2	TGTGCCAGTAGTATCCAATCGCAGGGCTGGACCGGGGAGCTGTTTTTT	CASSIQSQGWTGELFF
TRBV7-9	.	.	TRBJ2-1	TGTGCCAGCAGGATCCCCTCACTAGACACTGAGCAGTTCTTC	CASRIPSLDTEQFF
TRBV19	.	.	TRBJ2-1	TGTGCCAGTAGTATACCCAGGACATCGTACAATGAGCAGTTCTTC	CASSIPRTSYNEQFF
TRBV10-3	.	.	TRBJ1-2	TGTGCCATCAGAGGCAGGACTAACTATGGCTACACCTTC	CAIRGRTNYGYTF
TRBV28	TRBD2	.	TRBJ2-1	TGTGCCAGCAGTGGGGGACTAGCGGGAGGGTTCATCTACAATGAGCAGTTCTTC	CASSGGLAGGFIYNEQFF
TRBV5-1	TRBD2	.	TRBJ2-3	TGCGCCAGCAGCTTGGGTTTAGGACTAGCGGGAGGGAGCACAGATACGCAGTATTTT	CASSLGLGLAGGSTDTQYF